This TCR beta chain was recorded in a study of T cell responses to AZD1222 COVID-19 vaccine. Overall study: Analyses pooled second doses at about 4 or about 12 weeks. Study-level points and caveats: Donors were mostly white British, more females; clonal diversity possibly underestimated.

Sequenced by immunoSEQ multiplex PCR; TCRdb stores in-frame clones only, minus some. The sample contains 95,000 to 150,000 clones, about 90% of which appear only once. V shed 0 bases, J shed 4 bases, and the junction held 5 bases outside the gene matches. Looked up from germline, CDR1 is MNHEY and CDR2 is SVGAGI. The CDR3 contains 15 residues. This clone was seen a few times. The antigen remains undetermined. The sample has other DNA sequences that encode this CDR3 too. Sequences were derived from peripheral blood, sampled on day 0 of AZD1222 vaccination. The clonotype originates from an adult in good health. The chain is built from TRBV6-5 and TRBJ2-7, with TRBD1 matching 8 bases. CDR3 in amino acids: CASSYSPQGGYEQYF. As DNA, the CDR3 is TGTGCCAGCAGTTACTCACCACAGGGGGGATACGAGCAGTACTTC.